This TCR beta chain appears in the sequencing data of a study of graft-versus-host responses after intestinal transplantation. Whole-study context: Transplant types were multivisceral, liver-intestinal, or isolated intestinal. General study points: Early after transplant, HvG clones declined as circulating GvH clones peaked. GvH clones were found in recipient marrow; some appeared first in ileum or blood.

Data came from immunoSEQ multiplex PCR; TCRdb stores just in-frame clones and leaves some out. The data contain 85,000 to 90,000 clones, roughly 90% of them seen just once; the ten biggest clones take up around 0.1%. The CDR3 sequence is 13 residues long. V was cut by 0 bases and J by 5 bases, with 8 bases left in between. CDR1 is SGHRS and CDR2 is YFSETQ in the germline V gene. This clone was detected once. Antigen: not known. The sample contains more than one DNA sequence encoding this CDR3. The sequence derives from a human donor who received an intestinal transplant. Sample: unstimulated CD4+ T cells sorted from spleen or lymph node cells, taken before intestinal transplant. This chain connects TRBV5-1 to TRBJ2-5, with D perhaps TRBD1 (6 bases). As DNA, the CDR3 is TGCGCCAGCAGCTTGGGTGGGGGCGAGACCCAGTACTTC. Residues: CASSLGGGETQYF.